This T cell receptor beta chain was sequenced in a study of blood T cells in healthy people across ages. With respect to this clonotype: Its antigen is unidentified.

A second PCR of 7 to 11 cycles used a sample-barcoded 5' primer and a J-beta primer mix. TCRdb redid the calling of the 5' RACE reads with MiXCR, one entry per CDR3 protein. The table lists 780,000 or so distinct CDR3 sequences, about 56% of them singletons. Each donor's blood draw was 8.5 to 10 milliliters of peripheral blood. CDR3 length: 14 residues. The V end lost 5 bases, the J end lost 1 base, and 11 bases lay between the germline ends. Germline V lookup: CDR1 SEHNR, CDR2 FQNEAQ (reference sequence). Study findings and constraints: Naive CD4+ cell counts and diversity both ran higher in long-lived than in aged donors.

This receptor was obtained from a man in his forties or fifties in good health. The chain combines TRBV7-9 with TRBJ1-1, with D maybe TRBD1 (5 bases). The sequencing sample was made of blood. This CDR3 reads CASSLPGWNTEAFF. CDR3 in DNA: TGTGCCAGCAGCCTCCCAGGGTGGAACACTGAAGCTTTCTTT.